The clone carrying this TCR beta chain came up many times. What it recognizes is unknown. The CDR3 has 15 residues. Germline lookup yields CDR1 SGHAT and CDR2 FQNNGV. The V gene lost 5 bases and the J gene lost 2 bases, with 15 bases spanning the gap. Individuals with ophthalmopathy presented a Clinical Activity Score of at least 3, a NOSPECS grade of at least 4 and a duration under 3 months. Uncontrolled infections, other autoimmune diseases, pregnancy or lactation led to exclusion of patients. The data were taken from a study of T cells in Graves' hyperthyroidism and ophthalmopathy. Study findings and constraints: A model using 13 V-J features told ophthalmopathy apart from stable hyperthyroidism. The model identified upcoming ophthalmopathy a median about 6.5 months ahead of onset.

There were TCR beta CDR3 regions amplified from RNA transcripts. TCR CDR3 regions were first amplified by RT-PCR with HTBI primers. TCRdb called the multiplex PCR reads again in MiXCR, with one record for every CDR3 protein. The sample shows 400,000 to 600,000 distinct CDR3 sequences, more than 15% of them seen only once. The source of this sequence is a woman aged 25 to 45 with Graves' ophthalmopathy. The chain joins TRBV11-2 to TRBJ1-1; no reliable D call. The source material was blood. This CDR3 reads CASSLVASQNTEAFF. The CDR3 DNA follows: TGTGCCAGCAGCCTAGTAGCTAGTCAAAACACTGAAGCTTTCTTT.